This T cell receptor (beta chain) appears in the sequencing data of a study of cytomegalovirus exposure and HLA in healthy donors (dated by TCRdb to about 2017). Regarding the study in general: In an earlier analysis of approximately 500 of the donors, about 260 Gb of sequence data and 117 million unique TCR beta sequences from roughly 180 million T cells were reported. The study combined high-throughput TCR immunosequencing, statistical association of individual TCRs with disease status, and machine learning to predict cytomegalovirus infection status. Besides the first cohort of hundreds of subjects, a separate validation cohort made up of 120 different subjects was used. Alongside the repertoire data, information on donor age, sex, ethnicity and CMV serostatus was compiled. In an earlier analysis of several hundred of the donors, high-throughput TCR beta sequencing was used to judge whether each TCR beta V gene segment behaved as functional or pseudogenic. Both class I and class II loci were covered by HLA typing, at four-digit resolution. Among about 360 genotyped donors of the cohort, an average of approximately 230,000 unique TCR beta nucleotide sequences were sequenced per donor, roughly a sixth of them non-productive. Every discovery cohort repertoire had been produced on one sequencing platform. Using immunosequencing, the study profiled T cell repertoires from 500 to 800 subjects and related those repertoires to cytomegalovirus serostatus. Among the roughly 390 genotyped donors, around 81% belonged to the genetic ancestry cluster associated with self-reported Caucasian donors. Typing coverage varied by locus: about 629-640 donors for A, B, C, DRB1 and DQB1; approximately 500 for DQA1; nearly 610 for DPA1; roughly 450 for DPB1. The study aimed to test whether cataloging public T cell receptors could reveal signatures of past pathogen exposure. About five DR-DQ haplotypes were handled as single units for association and clustering because linkage in the cohort was strong. Rather than drawing on any new phenotypic data, the later analysis identified candidate immune exposures from TCR beta sequences and the way those sequences occurred across donors. In a later genetic analysis, genome-wide SNP genotypes for about three fifths of the roughly 670 donors were used, and that subset was treated as a discovery cohort. Roughly 300 gigabases of sequencing data and approximately 80 million unique TCR sequences were included in an early release covering around 650 HLA-typed donors. A later analysis re-examined previously published TCR beta repertoires from 600 to 700 donors and added high-resolution HLA genotyping to investigate patterns of TCR occurrence. Findings and caveats that apply to the study as a whole: The authors suggested that the approach could potentially be extended to other disease states and immunological phenotypes. Presence/absence analyses assumed roughly uniform sequencing depth across donors, an assumption that may not hold. A later analysis found that TCR association rates varied across HLA loci, with DRB1 alleles showing the most associated TCRs and HLA-C alleles the fewest. Three of the identified cytomegalovirus-associated TCR beta chains were confirmed in vitro to be specific for cytomegalovirus antigens. Immune exposure information for the cohort was limited to CMV serostatus. An association between a missense DCLRE1C variant and V-gene and J-gene trimming of TCR beta chains was found in a later genetic analysis and replicated in an independent cohort. The classifier was reported to diagnose cytomegalovirus status with high specificity and sensitivity in both the original and validation cohorts. Most CMV-associated TCR beta chains appeared to be HLA-restricted in a later analysis, and the HLA associations seemed to be driven largely by CMV exposure. Across donors, most TCR sequences were observed very rarely, whereas some public TCRs were present in many individuals. In a later genetic analysis, fewer N-insertions in productive TCRs were reported among donors in an Asian-associated ancestry cluster than the roughly 640-donor mean. In a later analysis, about 17,000 TCR beta sequences were associated with specific HLA alleles at a false discovery rate of 0.05. Linkage disequilibrium might explain the correlated functional status among segregating V segments, but an unknown experimental factor could not be ruled out. Only TCR beta chains were sequenced in this cohort, and the absence of alpha or paired-chain data limited detectable features. Some IMGT-functional V segments, including TRBV6-2 and TRBV6-3, could not be distinguished by the 87-base-pair reads and were therefore excluded. Because some donors lacked HLA typing at each locus, the association tests relied only on the typed subset. Because counts were too low, about 15 rarely observed V segments, including chromosome 9 orphons, were left out of the earlier analysis of a few hundred of the donors. A further reported finding was that TCR beta sequences accurately predicted the HLA-A and HLA-B alleles for most subjects in the first cohort. When HLA alleles, especially DR and DQ, strongly co-occurred, TCR associations were difficult to assign to individual alleles. A group of highly shared sequence variants was considered likely to be a technical artifact of the sequencing pipeline. In the study, 164 TCR beta chains were listed as associated with cytomegalovirus. In an earlier analysis of 450 to 750 of the donors, most TCR beta V segments appeared in productive rearrangements about 87% or about 30% of the time, broadly matching IMGT annotations. In a later analysis, several top co-occurrence clusters were reported to appear linked to parvovirus B19, influenza, CMV and Epstein-Barr virus. Compared with equally common non-associated chains, HLA-associated TCR beta chains in a later analysis were more clonally expanded and had lower generation probabilities.

The cohort comprised some 700 healthy bone marrow donors. At the time of sampling, every cohort member was nominally healthy, though immune exposures that went unrecorded were likely present. The donor tested CMV seronegative and was one of the 352 seronegative cohort members. Every donor gave a peripheral blood sample, and the peripheral blood mononuclear cells from that sample were used for TCR beta sequencing. The Qiagen DNeasy Blood Extraction Kit was used to extract genomic DNA from the blood cell samples. The library was prepared using the immunoSEQ multiplex PCR assay. A mixture of 60 forward primers for TCR Vbeta segments and 13 reverse primers for TCR Jbeta segments was used in the multiplex PCR. Amplification of the CDR3 region of rearranged TCR beta genes was performed with a multiplex PCR assay on genomic DNA. On the Illumina HiSeq System, the amplified TCR beta libraries were sequenced as 87-base-pair reads. In the original analysis: A later analysis tallied roughly 76 million unique TCR beta chains across the 666 repertoires, and about 10 million of those chains were shared by two or more donors. To remove PCR and sequencing errors, raw reads were error-corrected and collapsed into unique sequences using a nearest-neighbor algorithm that merged closely related sequences. V, D and J gene segments were assigned by aligning CDR3 sequences to IMGT reference sequences. For a sequence to be retained, a match of at least six nucleotides was required to both a V gene segment and a J gene segment. A rearrangement was called productive if the CDR3 had no stop codons and remained in frame with V and J, and every other rearrangement was called non-productive. CDR3 was defined by IMGT convention, running from the second conserved V-encoded cysteine to the conserved J-encoded phenylalanine. The earlier analysis of about 610 of the donors excluded any sequence lacking an unambiguous match to a single V gene segment. In an earlier analysis of several hundred of the donors, V segments were called functional above 56.7% productive rearrangements and were called segregating when the between-donor standard deviation exceeded 5%. A statistical classification framework was built for diagnosing cytomegalovirus status from the catalog of TCR beta chain sequences. In a later analysis, V and J genes were assigned by comparing TCR nucleotide sequences against IMGT/GENE-DB human TR gene sequences. The TCRdist pipeline was used in a later analysis to assign CDR3 sequences and most-parsimonious VDJ recombination scenarios. In a later analysis, every TCR beta chain was defined by the combination of its CDR3 amino acid sequence and its V-gene family, and reads without a unique V-gene family were dropped. To address suspected cross-contamination and a sequencing artifact, a later analysis removed roughly 580 highly shared, low-generation-probability nucleotide sequences. A later analysis calculated a clonal expansion index for each public chain from normalized within-repertoire ranks of inferred template counts. In a later analysis, generation probabilities were computed with a VDJ recombination model fitted to out-of-frame rearrangements, and the resulting probabilities were checked against IGoR. A later analysis scored TCR-TCR, TCR-HLA and TCR-CMV co-occurrence with hypergeometric tests, applying a repertoire-size bias correction to TCR pairs. To estimate false discovery rates, a later analysis permuted the HLA or CMV assignments 20 times. A later analysis grouped co-occurring TCRs with DBSCAN, adding TCRdist sequence similarity when clustering within HLA-allele-positive subsets. For co-occurrence clustering, repertoires with fewer than 30,000 or more than 120,000 public chains were excluded, along with five or six repertoires with anomalous nucleotide sharing. TCRdb took this table from immuneACCESS and kept in-frame rearrangements with V and J called. Such tables lack part of the clones; where checked against another copy, unresolved V genes explain under half of the gap, and the rest is unexplained. Clone size and the V and J calls come from that table; the DNA yielded D and trimming. This sample lists 120,000 or so clones; around 81% were detected once. The ten largest clones represent 2% to 2.5% of the sample.

In the germline V gene, CDR1 corresponds to SQVTM and CDR2 to ANQGSEA. From cysteine to phenylalanine, the CDR3 is 13 amino acids long. Only the CDR3 portion is preserved as DNA: 39 bases, with reading frame beginning at the first base. Deletion took 3 bases off V and 5 bases off J, with a span of 13 bases between the germline ends. In the case of this clone: Its antigen remains undetermined. Within one base of it there is no much larger clone, and no base qualities were kept.

This TCR was recovered from a middle-aged woman in good health and CMV-seronegative. The chain joins TRBV29-1 to TRBJ2-5; there is no confident call for the D gene. The sequenced sample consisted of PBMCs. The DNA sequence follows: TGCAGCGTTGAGCTCTATTCTAACGAGACCCAGTACTTC. Its amino acids are CSVELYSNETQYF. Here the CDR3 is joined to the reference TRBV29-1 and TRBJ2-5 genes, and the full variable domain is: SAVISQKPSRDICQRGTSLTIQCQVDSQVTMMFWYRQQPGQSLTLIATANQGSEATYESGFVIDKFPISRPNLTFSTLTVSNMSPEDSSIYLCSVELYSNETQYFGPGTRLLVL.